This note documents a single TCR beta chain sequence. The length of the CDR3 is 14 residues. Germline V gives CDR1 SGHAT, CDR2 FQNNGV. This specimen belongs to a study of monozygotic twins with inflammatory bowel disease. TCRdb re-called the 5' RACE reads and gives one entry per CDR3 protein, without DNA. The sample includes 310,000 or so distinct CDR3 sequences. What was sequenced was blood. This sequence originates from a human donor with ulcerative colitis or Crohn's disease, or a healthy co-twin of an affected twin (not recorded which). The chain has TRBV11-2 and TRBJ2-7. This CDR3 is CASSLDRLTYEQYF.